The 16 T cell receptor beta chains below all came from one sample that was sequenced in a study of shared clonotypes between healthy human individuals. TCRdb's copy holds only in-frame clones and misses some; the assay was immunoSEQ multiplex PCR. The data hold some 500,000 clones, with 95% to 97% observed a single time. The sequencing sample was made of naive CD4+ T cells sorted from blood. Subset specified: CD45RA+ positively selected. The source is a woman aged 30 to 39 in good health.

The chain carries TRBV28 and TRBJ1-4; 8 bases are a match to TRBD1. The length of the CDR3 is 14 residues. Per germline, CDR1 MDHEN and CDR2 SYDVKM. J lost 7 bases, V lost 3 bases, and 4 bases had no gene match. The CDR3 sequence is CASSFRDRPEKLFF. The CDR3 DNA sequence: TGTGCCAGCAGTTTCCGGGACAGGCCTGAAAAACTGTTTTTT.

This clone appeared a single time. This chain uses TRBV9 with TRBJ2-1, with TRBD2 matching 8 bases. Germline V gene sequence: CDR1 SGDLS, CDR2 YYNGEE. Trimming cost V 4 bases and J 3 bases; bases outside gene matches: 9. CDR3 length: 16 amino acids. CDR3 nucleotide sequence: TGTGCCAGCAGCCCCAGTAGCGGGATAGGCTACAATGAGCAGTTCTTC. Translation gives CASSPSSGIGYNEQFF.

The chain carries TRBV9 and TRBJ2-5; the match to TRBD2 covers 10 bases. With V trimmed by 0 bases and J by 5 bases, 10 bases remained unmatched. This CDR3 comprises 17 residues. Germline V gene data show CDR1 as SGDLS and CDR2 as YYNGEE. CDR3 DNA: TGTGCCAGCAGCGTAGGGTCAAGCGGGAGGGCCCGGGAGACCCAGTACTTC. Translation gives CASSVGSSGRARETQYF. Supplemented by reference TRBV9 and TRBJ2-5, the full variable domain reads DSGVTQTPKHLITATGQRVTLRCSPRSGDLSVYWYQQSLDQGLQFLIQYYNGEERAKGNILERFSAQQFPDLHSELNLSSLELGDSALYFCASSVGSSGRARETQYFGPGTRLLVL.

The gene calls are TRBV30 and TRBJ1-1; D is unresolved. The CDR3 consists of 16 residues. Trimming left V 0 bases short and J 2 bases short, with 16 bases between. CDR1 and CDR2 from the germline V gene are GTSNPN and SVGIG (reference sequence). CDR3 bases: TGTGCCTGGAGTGTACGGGGTTCCCCTCGTAACACTGAAGCTTTCTTT. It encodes CAWSVRGSPRNTEAFF.

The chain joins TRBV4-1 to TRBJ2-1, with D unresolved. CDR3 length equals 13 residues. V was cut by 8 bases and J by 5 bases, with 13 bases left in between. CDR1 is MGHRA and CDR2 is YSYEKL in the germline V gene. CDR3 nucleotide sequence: TGCGCCAGCCGAGGTGCTACCGACAATGAGCAGTTCTTC. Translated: CASRGATDNEQFF.

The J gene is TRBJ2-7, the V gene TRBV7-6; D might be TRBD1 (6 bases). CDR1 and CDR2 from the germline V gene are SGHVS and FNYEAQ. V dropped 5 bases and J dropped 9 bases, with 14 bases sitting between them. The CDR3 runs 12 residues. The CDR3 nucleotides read TGTGCCAGCAGCCCCCAGGGGAGCGGGCAGTACTTC. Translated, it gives CASSPQGSGQYF.

CDR3 sequence reads: CASSLEAGATDTQYF. CDR3 DNA sequence: TGTGCCAGCAGCTTAGAAGCGGGAGCCACAGATACGCAGTATTTT. V usage is TRBV7-9 and J usage is TRBJ2-3, with 8 positions matching TRBD2. V trimming: 1 base; J trimming: 2 bases; junction bases outside the gene matches: 2. The CDR3 is 15 residues long. Germline-derived CDR1 and CDR2 are SEHNR and FQNEAQ (reference sequence).

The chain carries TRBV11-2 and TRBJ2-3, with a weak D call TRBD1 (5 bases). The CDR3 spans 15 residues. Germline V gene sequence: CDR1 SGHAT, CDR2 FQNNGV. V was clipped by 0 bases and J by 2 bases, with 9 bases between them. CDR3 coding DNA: TGTGCCAGCAGCTTAGAAGGGGCACCCACAGATACGCAGTATTTT. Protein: CASSLEGAPTDTQYF.

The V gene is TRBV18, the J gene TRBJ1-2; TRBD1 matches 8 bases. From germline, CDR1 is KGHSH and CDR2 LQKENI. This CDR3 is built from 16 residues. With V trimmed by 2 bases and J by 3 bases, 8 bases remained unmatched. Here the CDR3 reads CASSPGTGGIDYGYTF. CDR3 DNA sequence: TGTGCCAGCTCACCAGGAACAGGGGGTATAGACTATGGCTACACCTTC.

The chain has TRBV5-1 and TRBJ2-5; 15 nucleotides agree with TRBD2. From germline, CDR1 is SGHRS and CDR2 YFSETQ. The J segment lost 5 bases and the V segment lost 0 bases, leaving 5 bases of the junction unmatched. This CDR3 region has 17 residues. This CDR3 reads CASSLGTSGRAWETQYF. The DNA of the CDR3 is TGCGCCAGCAGCTTGGGGACTAGCGGGAGGGCCTGGGAGACCCAGTACTTC.

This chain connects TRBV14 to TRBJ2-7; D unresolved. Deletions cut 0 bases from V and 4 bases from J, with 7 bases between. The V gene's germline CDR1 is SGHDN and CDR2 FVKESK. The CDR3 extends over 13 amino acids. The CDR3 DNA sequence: TGTGCCAGCAGCCAAGACGGGCTATACGAGCAGTACTTC. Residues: CASSQDGLYEQYF.

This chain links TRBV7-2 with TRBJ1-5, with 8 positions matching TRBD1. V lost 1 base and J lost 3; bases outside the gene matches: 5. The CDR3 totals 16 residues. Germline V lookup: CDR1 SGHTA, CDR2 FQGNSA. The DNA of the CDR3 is TGTGCCAGCAGCTTAGTCTCGGGACAGGACAATCAGCCCCAGCATTTT. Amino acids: CASSLVSGQDNQPQHF.

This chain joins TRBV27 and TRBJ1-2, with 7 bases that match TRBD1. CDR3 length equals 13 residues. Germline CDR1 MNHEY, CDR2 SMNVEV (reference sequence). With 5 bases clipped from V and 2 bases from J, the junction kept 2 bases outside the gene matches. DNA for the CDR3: TGTGCCAGCAGTGACAGGGCCAACTATGGCTACACCTTC. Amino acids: CASSDRANYGYTF.

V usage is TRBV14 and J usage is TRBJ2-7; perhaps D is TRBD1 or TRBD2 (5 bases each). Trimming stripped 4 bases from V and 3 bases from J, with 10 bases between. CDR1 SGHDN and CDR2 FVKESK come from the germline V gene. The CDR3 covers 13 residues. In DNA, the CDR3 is TGTGCCAGCAGCCCGGGACCCCACTACGAGCAGTACTTC. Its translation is CASSPGPHYEQYF.

The CDR3 protein is CASSLFEDTGELFF. The CDR3 DNA sequence: TGTGCCAGCAGTTTGTTTGAGGACACCGGGGAGCTGTTTTTT. The rearrangement uses TRBV28 and TRBJ2-2; D unclear. Trimming left V 3 bases short and J 3 bases short, with 8 bases between. CDR3 length: 14 amino acids. Per germline, CDR1 MDHEN and CDR2 SYDVKM.

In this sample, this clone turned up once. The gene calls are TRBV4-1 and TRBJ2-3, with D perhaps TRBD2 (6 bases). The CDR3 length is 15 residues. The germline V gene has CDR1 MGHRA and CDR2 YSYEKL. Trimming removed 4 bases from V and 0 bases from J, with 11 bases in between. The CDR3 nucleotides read TGCGCCAGCAGCCGTCTAGCGCTTAGCACAGATACGCAGTATTTT. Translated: CASSRLALSTDTQYF.